The 14 T cell receptor beta chains listed next were all sequenced from one sample in a study of tumor-infiltrating lymphocytes in glioblastoma multiforme. Multiple V-beta primers and a C-beta primer amplified TCRB from RNA. TCRdb re-called the multiplex PCR reads through MiXCR, storing one row per CDR3 protein. The repertoire includes 9,500 to 13,000 distinct CDR3 sequences, 60% to 70% of them detected once, and approximately 28% sits in the top ten. The sample comprised brain tumor tissue. These receptors came from a male donor with glioblastoma.

With regard to this clonotype: A junction boundary mismatches the germline segment, possibly from a read error. The rearrangement joins TRBV20-1 to TRBJ1-1; perhaps TRBD1 as D (5 bases). Per the germline V gene, CDR1 is DFQATT and CDR2 is SNEGSKA (reference sequence). The CDR3 loop spans 14 amino acids. CDR3 in DNA: TGCAGTGTCAACAGGAGATGGCAGGACACCGAAGCTTTCTTT. This gives the protein CSVNRRWQDTEAFF.

There are many counts of this clonotype. The rearrangement links TRBV9 to TRBJ2-1; 9 nucleotides match TRBD2. This CDR3 has 15 residues. The J segment lost 5 bases and the V segment lost 0 bases, leaving 3 bases of the junction unmatched. The germline CDR1 and CDR2 sequences are SGDLS and YYNGEE. The DNA of the CDR3 is TGTGCCAGCAGCGTAGGGACTAGCGAAAACAATGAGCAGTTCTTC. Translation: CASSVGTSENNEQFF.

On this clonotype itself: A read error is likely, as this CDR3 ends without the conserved phenylalanine or tryptophan. The chain employs TRBV12-3 or TRBV12-4 and TRBJ1-1; D gene uncertain. V dropped 1 base and J dropped 0 bases, with 6 bases sitting between them. The length of the CDR3 is 14 residues. CDR3 coding DNA: TGTGCCAGCAGTTTAGGGGCATTGAACACTGAAGCTTTCCTT. It is translated as CASSLGALNTEAFL.

The V call is TRBV6-5, the J call TRBJ1-5, with D unclear. The V gene's germline CDR1 is MNHEY and CDR2 SVGAGI. The CDR3 is made up of 16 amino acids. The V end lost 4 bases, the J end lost 4 bases, and 17 bases lay between the germline ends. The CDR3 sequence is CASSFPARGANQPQHF. CDR3 DNA: TGTGCCAGCAGTTTCCCCGCCAGAGGCGCGAATCAGCCCCAGCATTTT.

On this clonotype: Since the CDR3 does not end with the conserved phenylalanine or tryptophan, this likely comes from a read error. V is TRBV4-2 and J is TRBJ1-6; D gene ambiguous. Between the trimmed V and J ends, which lost 0 bases and 10 bases, there was a span of 19 bases. Germline CDR1 reads LGHNA; CDR2 reads YNFKEQ. There are 17 residues in the CDR3. As DNA, the CDR3 is TGTGCCAGCAGCCAAGATCGGAGGTCTCCTATGGGATCACCCCTCCACTCT. As protein: CASSQDRRSPMGSPLHS.

This chain connects TRBV11-3 to TRBJ2-6, with 9 bases that match TRBD2. With 4 bases clipped from V and 0 bases from J, the junction kept 4 bases outside the gene matches. This CDR3 comprises 17 residues. Looked up from germline, CDR1 is SGHNT and CDR2 is YENEEA. CDR3: CASSSGTSSSGANVLTF. DNA of the CDR3: TGTGCCAGCAGCTCCGGGACTAGCTCCTCTGGGGCCAACGTCCTGACTTTC.

This clonotype was recorded many times. This chain links TRBV28 with TRBJ1-1, with 10 bases aligning to TRBD1. Germline V lookup: CDR1 MDHEN, CDR2 SYDVKM. This CDR3 contains 15 residues. Trimming at V came to 7 bases and at J to 5 bases, leaving 10 bases not matched to a gene. This CDR3 reads CASTQGTGVRTEAFF. CDR3 sequence (DNA): TGTGCCAGCACCCAAGGGACAGGGGTGAGAACTGAAGCTTTCTTT.

Remarks on this clonotype: The conserved closing phenylalanine or tryptophan is absent in this CDR3, likely reflecting a read error. The chain uses TRBV11-3 and TRBJ2-1, with 7 bases that match TRBD2. The germline V gene encodes CDR1 SGHNT and CDR2 YENEEA. The CDR3 extends over 13 amino acids. Here the CDR3 reads CSSSSRREGEQFY. The CDR3 DNA is TGTTCCAGCAGCTCGAGGAGGGAGGGTGAGCAGTTCTAC.

The chain combines TRBV20-1 with TRBJ2-1; D is tentatively TRBD1 or TRBD2 (5 bases each). The germline V gene has CDR1 DFQATT and CDR2 SNEGSKA (reference sequence). There are 17 residues in the CDR3. The V end lost 3 bases, the J end lost 0 bases, and 18 bases lay between the germline ends. The CDR3 nucleotides are TGCAGTGCTAGGGACTCAAGGAGCAGGGACTCCTACAATGAGCAGTTCTTC. Translated: CSARDSRSRDSYNEQFF.

The rearrangement links TRBV5-6 to TRBJ2-1; tentative D call: TRBD1 (5 bases). This CDR3 is 14 amino acids long. CDR1 is SGHDT, CDR2 YYEEEE, per germline. V shed 0 bases and J shed 4 bases, with 8 bases lying between them. In nucleotides, the CDR3 is TGTGCCAGCAGCTTGGTAGGGGATTACAATGAGCAGTTCTTC. Translated, it gives CASSLVGDYNEQFF.

This clonotype was recorded a few times. A read error may explain this, as a much larger clone is one base away. The chain has TRBV30 and TRBJ1-1, with D unclear. The CDR3 loop spans 14 amino acids. Germline assignment: CDR1 GTSNPN and CDR2 SVGIG (reference sequence). DNA for the CDR3: TGTGCCTGGAGTGTACAGTGGGCGAACACTGAAGCTCTCTTT. Its protein product is CAWSVQWANTEALF.

The chain is built from TRBV12-3 or TRBV12-4 and TRBJ1-1; possible D gene TRBD1, 6 bases. Trimming shortened V by 5 bases and J by 1 base, and 11 bases separated the two germline ends. CDR3 length: 14 amino acids. The CDR3 spells CASSPRDTNTEAFF. Here the CDR3 DNA reads TGTGCCAGCAGTCCCCGGGACACGAACACTGAAGCTTTCTTT.

The chain joins TRBV10-2 to TRBJ1-5; 8 bases line up with TRBD1. Trimming took 6 bases from V and 2 from J; bases not matched to a gene: 6. Germline CDR1 is WSHSY and CDR2 is SAAADI. The CDR3 is 15 amino acids. The CDR3 nucleotides are TGCGCCAGCAGAGACAGGGGAGTGGGCAATCAGCCCCAGCATTTT. This codes for CASRDRGVGNQPQHF.

Comments on this clonotype: This may stem from a read error, because a much larger clone lies one nucleotide away. The chain couples TRBV6-5 to TRBJ2-5; 8 positions agree with TRBD2. CDR3 length: 14 amino acids. Germline loops: CDR1 MNHEY, CDR2 SVGAGI. In nucleotides, the CDR3 is TGTGTCAGCAGTTACAAGGCGGGAGGAGAGACCCAGTACTTC. Its protein is CVSSYKAGGETQYF.